These 11 T cell receptor beta chains were all obtained from the same sample, sequenced in a study of blood T cell repertoires in COVID-19. Profiled with immunoSEQ multiplex PCR; TCRdb holds only in-frame clones, not every one. The sample includes a few hundred thousand clones, 88% of them seen just once. Material for sequencing was PBMCs or T cells enriched from blood (not recorded which). The receptors were gathered from a woman aged 45 to 65 who had recovered from COVID-19.

The chain uses TRBV18 and TRBJ2-1; 9 positions agree with TRBD2. V lost 0 bases, J lost 4 bases, and 1 base stayed unmatched. The germline CDR1 and CDR2 sequences are KGHSH and LQKENI. The CDR3 contains 15 residues. This CDR3 is CASSPPGLAYNEQFF. The DNA of the CDR3 is TGTGCCAGCTCACCACCGGGACTAGCATACAATGAGCAGTTCTTC.

V usage is TRBV19 and J usage is TRBJ2-1; D possibly corresponds to TRBD2 (5 bases). V was trimmed by 1 base and J by 10 bases, leaving 5 bases between them. The germline gives CDR1 LNHDA, CDR2 SQIVND (reference sequence). There are 11 residues in the CDR3. Here the CDR3 DNA reads TGTGCCAGTAGTATAGGAGGGGAGCAGTTCTTC. Translated: CASSIGGEQFF. The whole variable domain, filled in from reference TRBV19 and TRBJ2-1, reads DGGITQSPKYLFRKEGQNVTLSCEQNLNHDAMYWYRQDPGQGLRLIYYSQIVNDFQKGDIAEGYSVSREKKESFPLTVTSAQKNPTAFYLCASSIGGEQFFGPGTRLTVL.

The genes are TRBV3-1 (or the pseudogene TRBV3-2) and TRBJ2-7, with 8 positions matching TRBD2. Germline V CDR1 and CDR2: LGHDT, YNNKEL (reference sequence). J was trimmed by 5 bases and V by 3 bases; bases with no gene match: 3. This CDR3 has 13 amino acids. CDR3 nucleotide sequence: TGTGCCAGCAGCCACGCGGGGGGCAACGAGCAGTACTTC. It codes for CASSHAGGNEQYF.

The rearrangement joins TRBV5-1 to TRBJ2-5, with D perhaps matching TRBD2 (5 bases). This CDR3 contains 14 residues. Trimming removed 4 bases at V and 3 bases at J, with 13 bases between. Germline V gene data show CDR1 as SGHRS and CDR2 as YFSETQ. CDR3 protein: CASSTEGSKETQYF. The CDR3 DNA reads TGCGCCAGCAGCACCGAGGGAAGTAAAGAGACCCAGTACTTC. Supplemented by reference TRBV5-1 and TRBJ2-5, the full variable domain reads KAGVTQTPRYLIKTRGQQVTLSCSPISGHRSVSWYQQTPGQGLQFLFEYFSETQRNKGNFPGRFSGRQFSNSRSEMNVSTLELGDSALYLCASSTEGSKETQYFGPGTRLLVL.

V is TRBV11-1 and J is TRBJ2-5; 8 bases map to TRBD1. CDR3 length: 13 amino acids. The V gene end was trimmed by 4 bases and the J gene end by 10 bases; junction bases not matched to a gene: 8. Germline CDR1 reads SGHAT; CDR2 reads FQDESV (reference sequence). Here the CDR3 reads CASSSGQAIVQYF. For the CDR3, the DNA is TGTGCCAGCAGCTCGGGACAGGCAATCGTCCAGTACTTC.

This clone was counted once. This chain links TRBV4-2 with TRBJ1-2; D uncertain. Germline-derived CDR1 and CDR2 are LGHNA and YNFKEQ. The CDR3 is 12 amino acids. Trimming removed 5 bases from V and 6 bases from J, with 10 bases in between. The CDR3 DNA reads as TGTGCCAGCAGCGGTAATAGTAATGGCTACACCTTC. Its protein product is CASSGNSNGYTF.

This rearrangement joins TRBV7-2 to TRBJ2-5; TRBD2 is a possible D gene (6 bases). The CDR3 is 14 amino acids. V gave up 5 bases and J gave up 2 bases, with 12 bases separating them. The germline V gene has CDR1 SGHTA and CDR2 FQGNSA. The CDR3 is CASSLRTIQETQYF. CDR3 DNA: TGTGCCAGCAGCCTTAGGACTATTCAAGAGACCCAGTACTTC.

The chain carries TRBV28 and TRBJ1-4, with D unresolved. CDR1 and CDR2 from the germline V gene are MDHEN and SYDVKM. V was shortened by 6 bases and J by 0 bases, with 14 bases between the two germline ends. There are 16 residues in the CDR3. For the CDR3, the DNA is TGTGCCAGCAGCCTCACGGTCGCCGCAACTAATGAAAAACTGTTTTTT. It specifies CASSLTVAATNEKLFF.

The chain carries TRBV28 and TRBJ2-5, with 10 bases fitting TRBD2. CDR1 and CDR2 from the germline V gene are MDHEN and SYDVKM. The CDR3 length is 16 residues. Trimming took 5 bases from V and 0 from J; bases not matched to a gene: 6. The CDR3 DNA reads TGTGCCAGCAGTCCAAGACTAGCGGGCAACCAAGAGACCCAGTACTTC. It codes for CASSPRLAGNQETQYF.

The CDR3 region is CSVDNGRGDTQYF. The CDR3 coding sequence is TGCAGCGTTGATAACGGGAGGGGAGATACGCAGTATTTT. The rearrangement joins TRBV29-1 to TRBJ2-3, with 8 positions matching TRBD2. The junction had 4 bases not matched to a gene; V was cut back by 3 bases and J by 5 bases. Looked up from germline, CDR1 is SQVTM and CDR2 is ANQGSEA. The CDR3 is 13 residues long.

CDR3 DNA: TGCGCCAGCAGCTTGGATCGGGGGACTAGCGGGATCCGTATTTACGAGCAGTACTTC. As protein: CASSLDRGTSGIRIYEQYF. This chain links TRBV5-1 with TRBJ2-7, with 13 bases lining up with TRBD2. Germline CDR1 reads SGHRS; CDR2 reads YFSETQ. The CDR3 length is 19 residues. V gave up 0 bases and J gave up 4 bases; unmatched junction bases: 13.